This T cell receptor (beta chain) is drawn from a study of tumor and adjacent non-tumor tissue in lung cancer. Points from the study as a whole: Tumor tissue had significantly higher TCR diversity than normal lung. Top 100 clones took a larger repertoire share in normal lung.

No cell sorting was done before RNA was extracted from the tissue. The normal lung tissue was taken more than 3 cm from the tumor edge. This clonotype was seen repeatedly, ten times or more. Its antigen is unknown. A modified ARM-PCR protocol with three rounds of nested PCR amplified TCRbeta. MiXCR was run by TCRdb on the multiplex PCR reads, yielding one entry per CDR3 protein. The repertoire holds under 45,000 distinct CDR3 sequences, roughly 60% seen once, with 35% to 50% in the top ten. This sequence originates from a man aged 45-65 years with non-small cell lung cancer. The sequenced sample consisted of distant non-tumor lung tissue.

Here the CDR3 DNA reads TGTGCCAGCAGTTTCGGACAGGGGCCACCCGGGGAGCTGTTTTTT. Protein: CASSFGQGPPGELFF. This chain connects TRBV6-5 to TRBJ2-2; 9 positions match TRBD1. The J segment lost 6 bases and the V segment lost 4 bases, leaving 6 bases of the junction unmatched. The CDR3 is made up of 15 amino acids. Per germline, CDR1 MNHEY and CDR2 SVGAGI.